The 21 T cell receptor beta chains given below trace back to one sample, sequenced in a study of T cell responses to AZD1222 COVID-19 vaccine. TCRdb's copy holds only in-frame clones and misses some; the assay was immunoSEQ multiplex PCR. The sample holds about 160,000 clones, about 95% seen once. Sequences were derived from peripheral blood, sampled on day 0 of AZD1222 vaccination. Every receptor here comes from an adult in good health.

The chain is built from TRBV6-5 and TRBJ1-1, with a possible D match to TRBD1 (5 bases). Trimming shortened V by 0 bases and J by 11 bases, and 16 bases separated the two germline ends. This CDR3 has 14 amino acids. From germline, CDR1 is MNHEY and CDR2 SVGAGI. In DNA, the CDR3 is TGTGCCAGCAGTTACTCCGGAGGGATGGAGGGGGCTTTCTTT. Protein sequence: CASSYSGGMEGAFF.

The chain couples TRBV7-8 to TRBJ1-3; D perhaps matches TRBD1 (5 bases). The CDR3 is 16 amino acids. With 4 bases removed from V and 3 bases from J, the gap between germline ends came to 16 bases. Germline loops: CDR1 SGHVS, CDR2 FQNEAQ. The CDR3 DNA reads TGTGCCAGCAGCTCCTCCCAGGGTCGAGGTGGAAACACCATATATTTT. Translating it yields CASSSSQGRGGNTIYF.

The rearrangement links TRBV19 to TRBJ1-3; 10 nucleotides align to TRBD1. After removal of 7 bases from V and 4 bases from J, the junction contained 10 bases not matched to a gene. CDR3 length: 16 amino acids. CDR1 is LNHDA and CDR2 is SQIVND in the germline V gene (reference sequence). The CDR3 DNA sequence: TGTGCCAGTACCCGACAGGGGGCGCAAGGAGGAAACACCATATATTTT. Translation: CASTRQGAQGGNTIYF.

This clone was picked up one time. The chain uses TRBV29-1 and TRBJ1-2, with D maybe TRBD1 (5 bases). V was cut by 6 bases and J by 7 bases, with 18 bases left in between. The CDR3 has 13 amino acids. Germline V gene data show CDR1 as SQVTM and CDR2 as ANQGSEA. Here the CDR3 DNA reads TGCAGCGTGCAAGGGACTGCTTATGGTGGCTACACCTTC. As protein: CSVQGTAYGGYTF. Variable domain in full (rest from reference TRBV29-1 and TRBJ1-2): SAVISQKPSRDICQRGTSLTIQCQVDSQVTMMFWYRQQPGQSLTLIATANQGSEATYESGFVIDKFPISRPNLTFSTLTVSNMSPEDSSIYLCSVQGTAYGGYTFGSGTRLTVV.

The chain links TRBV7-9 to TRBJ1-1, with D tentatively TRBD1 (5 bases). This CDR3 comprises 12 residues. V gave up 10 bases and J gave up 3 bases, with 12 bases separating them. Per germline, CDR1 SEHNR and CDR2 FQNEAQ (reference sequence). CDR3 protein: CATRWGDTEAFF. In nucleotides, the CDR3 is TGTGCCACTCGGTGGGGGGACACTGAAGCTTTCTTT. Combining the CDR3 with reference TRBV7-9 and TRBJ1-1 gives the whole variable domain DTGVSQNPRHKITKRGQNVTFRCDPISEHNRLYWYRQTLGQGPEFLTYFQNEAQLEKSRLLSDRFSAERPKGSFSTLEIQRTEQGDSAMYLCATRWGDTEAFFGQGTRLTVV.

V and J are TRBV27 and TRBJ1-5; a weak D match, TRBD1 (6 bases). V was pared by 5 bases and J by 2 bases, with 13 bases between. This CDR3 has 15 residues. Germline-derived CDR1 and CDR2 are MNHEY and SMNVEV (reference sequence). CDR3 in amino acids: CASSPGQSGNQPQHF. The CDR3 region has the DNA TGTGCCAGCAGTCCCGGACAGTCAGGCAATCAGCCCCAGCATTTT.

The chain is built from TRBV19 and TRBJ1-2; D is perhaps TRBD1 (5 bases). Looked up from germline, CDR1 is LNHDA and CDR2 is SQIVND (reference sequence). This CDR3 comprises 14 residues. The germline V and J ends were trimmed by 5 bases and 3 bases, with 13 bases remaining between them. CDR3 residues: CASSPAQVHYGYTF. The CDR3 coding sequence is TGTGCCAGTAGTCCGGCACAGGTACACTATGGCTACACCTTC.

V gene TRBV10-3 combines with J gene TRBJ2-3; D perhaps matches TRBD1 (5 bases). Germline loops: CDR1 ENHRY, CDR2 SYGVKD. V shed 6 bases and J shed 1 base, with 11 bases lying between them. CDR3 length: 14 amino acids. The CDR3 reads CAIRGQIRTDTQYF. The CDR3 bases are TGTGCCATCAGGGGGCAGATCCGCACAGATACGCAGTATTTT.

The chain is built from TRBV6-5 and TRBJ2-1; maybe TRBD1 (5 bases). Looked up from germline, CDR1 is MNHEY and CDR2 is SVGAGI. V was clipped by 0 bases and J by 4 bases, with 7 bases between them. The CDR3 covers 14 residues. CDR3 nucleotides: TGTGCCAGCAGTTACTCAGCAGGGTACAATGAGCAGTTCTTC. Translated, it gives CASSYSAGYNEQFF.

The J gene is TRBJ2-3, the V gene TRBV27; D uncertain. Germline V CDR1 and CDR2: MNHEY, SMNVEV (reference sequence). The V end lost 7 bases, the J end lost 1 base, and 9 bases lay between the germline ends. This CDR3 has 13 amino acids. This chain's CDR3 is CASTVRGTDTQYF. The CDR3 DNA follows: TGTGCCAGCACCGTAAGGGGCACAGATACGCAGTATTTT.

The rearrangement joins TRBV25-1 to TRBJ1-6; 7 bases match TRBD1. After removal of 1 base from V and 7 bases from J, the junction contained 7 bases not matched to a gene. CDR3 size: 16 residues. Germline V CDR1 and CDR2: MGHDK, SYGVNS. CDR3 in amino acids: CASSEFGAGGNSPLHF. The DNA for the CDR3 is TGTGCCAGCAGTGAATTCGGGGCAGGGGGAAATTCACCCCTCCACTTT.

The count of this clone is one. V usage is TRBV19 and J usage is TRBJ1-5; 8 bases agree with TRBD1. There are 16 residues in the CDR3. V lost 3 bases, J lost 3 bases, and 7 bases stayed unmatched. Germline V lookup: CDR1 LNHDA, CDR2 SQIVND (reference sequence). This CDR3 reads CASSIGDRPINQPQHF. As DNA, the CDR3 is TGTGCCAGTAGTATCGGGGACAGGCCGATCAATCAGCCCCAGCATTTT.

The rearrangement uses TRBV3-1 (or the pseudogene TRBV3-2) and TRBJ2-7; TRBD2 agrees at 7 bases. After removal of 0 bases from V and 7 bases from J, the junction contained 9 bases not matched to a gene. The V gene's germline CDR1 is LGHDT and CDR2 YNNKEL (reference sequence). The CDR3 covers 15 residues. CDR3 region: CASSQDCAGEREQYV. The CDR3 DNA reads as TGTGCCAGCAGCCAAGATTGCGCGGGAGAGCGAGAGCAGTACGTC.

This chain joins TRBV27 and TRBJ2-1, with unresolved D. This CDR3 contains 14 residues. CDR1 is MNHEY, CDR2 SMNVEV, per germline (reference sequence). V lost 5 bases and J lost 0, with 8 bases in between. CDR3 sequence: CASSPQVSYNEQFF. CDR3 DNA: TGTGCCAGCAGTCCCCAGGTCTCCTACAATGAGCAGTTCTTC.

V and J are TRBV9 and TRBJ2-3, with 9 bases fitting TRBD2. V shed 1 base, J shed 2 bases, and the junction held 8 bases outside the gene matches. Germline CDR1 SGDLS, CDR2 YYNGEE. This CDR3 spans 17 amino acids. The CDR3 spells CASSVLRLAGHTDTQYF. DNA of the CDR3: TGTGCCAGCAGCGTACTGAGGCTAGCGGGACACACAGATACGCAGTATTTT.

The J gene is TRBJ1-4, the V gene TRBV11-2, with TRBD1 matching 8 bases. Per the germline V gene, CDR1 is SGHAT and CDR2 is FQNNGV. CDR3 size: 15 residues. V shed 1 base, J shed 4 bases, and the junction held 2 bases outside the gene matches. CDR3 nucleotides: TGTGCCAGCAGCTTAGCCAGGGGGCTTAATGAAAAACTGTTTTTT. Amino acids: CASSLARGLNEKLFF.

This rearrangement joins TRBV7-9 to TRBJ1-6; D gene uncertain. This CDR3 is built from 12 residues. The V end lost 5 bases, the J end lost 12 bases, and 11 bases lay between the germline ends. Germline V gene sequence: CDR1 SEHNR, CDR2 FQNEAQ (reference sequence). DNA for the CDR3: TGTGCCAGCAGCGTCTGGCAGGAACCCCTCCACTTT. Translated, it gives CASSVWQEPLHF. The variable domain in full, completed from reference TRBV7-9 and TRBJ1-6, reads DTGVSQNPRHKITKRGQNVTFRCDPISEHNRLYWYRQTLGQGPEFLTYFQNEAQLEKSRLLSDRFSAERPKGSFSTLEIQRTEQGDSAMYLCASSVWQEPLHFGNGTRLTVT.

The rearrangement joins TRBV4-1 to TRBJ1-5; TRBD1 might be the D (5 bases). V was trimmed by 1 base and J by 2 bases, leaving 15 bases between them. The CDR3 contains 17 residues. Germline CDR1 MGHRA, CDR2 YSYEKL. The CDR3 reads CASSQGPGGVGNQPQHF. DNA for the CDR3: TGCGCCAGCAGCCAAGGCCCGGGAGGGGTCGGCAATCAGCCCCAGCATTTT.

V is TRBV5-6 and J is TRBJ2-1; D remains unclear. Germline CDR1 and CDR2: SGHDT and YYEEEE. The germline V and J ends were trimmed by 6 bases and 2 bases, with 18 bases remaining between them. This CDR3 is 16 amino acids long. DNA of the CDR3: TGTGCCAGCACCCACGGACCCTTCCTCACCTACAATGAGCAGTTCTTC. It yields the protein CASTHGPFLTYNEQFF.

The gene calls are TRBV29-1 and TRBJ1-2, with 9 nucleotides matching TRBD1. The CDR3 runs 13 residues. Germline CDR1 is SQVTM and CDR2 is ANQGSEA. The V segment lost 6 bases and the J segment 13 bases; nucleotides outside the gene matches: 15. CDR3 nucleotides: TGCAGCGTATCCAGGGGACAGGGCAAGAGCTCCACCTTC. Encoded protein: CSVSRGQGKSSTF.

The chain combines TRBV11-2 with TRBJ1-2; no reliable D call. The V and J ends lost 3 bases and 2 bases respectively, with 10 bases between them. CDR3 length: 14 residues. Germline V gene sequence: CDR1 SGHAT, CDR2 FQNNGV. CDR3 DNA sequence: TGTGCCAGCAGCTTCATGCCGGAGAACTATGGCTACACCTTC. Amino acid sequence: CASSFMPENYGYTF.